This T cell receptor (beta chain) was sequenced for a study of T-cell memory formation after mild COVID-19. UMIs and sample barcodes were carried by the TCR alpha and TCR beta cDNA libraries that 5'RACE produced using constant-segment primers. MiXCR, run by TCRdb on the 5' RACE reads, gives a single entry per CDR3 protein. The data show 380,000 or so distinct CDR3 sequences, approximately 15% seen once. This clonotype has a handful of counts. Trimming shortened V by 2 bases and J by 6 bases, and 7 bases separated the two germline ends. The CDR3 spans 13 residues. Sequencing was done on a sample of PBMCs or a T cell subset sorted from them (not recorded which). The clonotype originates from a man aged 18 to 35 who had mild COVID-19 (a few samples of this study predate the infection). Cell type and time point are not known. V and J are TRBV12-3 or TRBV12-4 and TRBJ2-2; no definite D call. The CDR3 DNA is TGTGCCAGCAGTTTATTGCAGGCCGGGGAGCTGTTTTTT. It codes for CASSLLQAGELFF.